The 28 T cell receptor beta chains below were found in one sample sequenced in a study of T-cell reconstitution after alpha-beta-depleted transplantation in children. This sample's TCRbeta library carried unique molecular identifier barcodes. MiXCR was run by TCRdb on the PCR reads, yielding one entry per CDR3 protein. Here the sample spans 500,000 to 650,000 distinct CDR3 sequences, about an eighth being singletons. Source: PBMCs, mostly from graft donor cells, taken 180 days after TCRalphabeta/CD19-depleted stem cell transplant. These receptors were taken from a female patient between 2 and 10 years old who had a stem cell transplant for aplastic anemia, so the T cells may come from the graft donor.

V and J are TRBV18 and TRBJ2-4; D remains ambiguous. Germline-derived CDR1 and CDR2 are KGHSH and LQKENI. The CDR3 contains 19 residues. V was trimmed by 0 bases and J by 0 bases, leaving 18 bases between them. CDR3 region: CASSPPWPGVKLAKNIQYF. Here the CDR3 DNA reads TGTGCCAGCTCACCACCATGGCCCGGAGTCAAGCTAGCCAAAAACATTCAGTACTTC.

The chain's CDR3 is CASGPGQGSQETQYF. The CDR3 DNA follows: TGTGCTAGTGGCCCAGGACAGGGGAGCCAAGAGACCCAGTACTTC. V is TRBV12-5 and J is TRBJ2-5; 9 bases map to TRBD1. The CDR3 runs 15 residues. CDR1 and CDR2 from the germline V gene are LGHNT and FRNRAP. V was clipped by 6 bases and J by 1 base; unmatched bases: 6.

This clonotype showed up just a few times. The chain carries TRBV7-2 and TRBJ2-5, with 9 positions matching TRBD1. The germline V gene encodes CDR1 SGHTA and CDR2 FQGNSA. This CDR3 spans 14 amino acids. With 4 bases clipped from V and 9 bases from J, the junction kept 9 bases outside the gene matches. The CDR3 reads CASSSRPRQGAQYF. DNA of the CDR3: TGTGCCAGCAGCTCCCGACCCAGACAGGGGGCCCAGTACTTC. The full variable domain, with the rest looked up from reference TRBV7-2 and TRBJ2-5, is GAGVSQSPSNKVTEKGKDVELRCDPISGHTALYWYRQSLGQGLEFLIYFQGNSAPDKSGLPSDRFSAERTGGSVSTLTIQRTQQEDSAVYLCASSSRPRQGAQYFGPGTRLLVL.

This clonotype was seen at least ten times. The CDR3 loop is CSAVGLADNEQFF. As DNA, the CDR3 is TGCAGCGCAGTAGGCCTAGCGGACAATGAGCAGTTCTTC. V is TRBV29-1 and J is TRBJ2-1; 7 positions agree with TRBD2. CDR1 is SQVTM, CDR2 ANQGSEA, per germline. The CDR3 totals 13 residues. V lost 7 bases and J lost 5; bases outside the gene matches: 8.

The sample holds many counts of this clonotype. The V gene is TRBV7-9, the J gene TRBJ2-7; tentative D call: TRBD1 (6 bases). Trimming pared 5 bases from V and 5 bases from J, leaving 13 bases between. The CDR3 contains 13 residues. Germline CDR1 reads SEHNR; CDR2 reads FQNEAQ (reference sequence). The chain's CDR3 is CASSTQGFDEQYF. CDR3 in DNA: TGTGCCAGCAGCACGCAGGGGTTCGACGAGCAGTACTTC.

J is TRBJ2-2 and V is TRBV25-1; 11 positions agree with TRBD1. Germline lookup yields CDR1 MGHDK and CDR2 SYGVNS. The junction had 7 bases not matched to a gene; V was cut back by 2 bases and J by 5 bases. CDR3 size: 17 residues. The CDR3 loop is CASSEHPGTGGTGELFF. The CDR3 bases are TGTGCCAGCAGTGAACACCCCGGGACAGGGGGGACCGGGGAGCTGTTTTTT.

A few counts support this clonotype. This chain links TRBV12-5 with TRBJ2-5; D unclear. Trimming took 6 bases from V and 9 from J, leaving 14 bases between them. CDR3 size: 12 residues. Germline loops: CDR1 LGHNT, CDR2 FRNRAP. CDR3 coding DNA: TGTGCTAGTGGCAACACCTCCTGGGCCCAGTACTTC. Its protein is CASGNTSWAQYF. The entire variable domain, with the rest obtained from reference TRBV12-5 and TRBJ2-5, is as follows: DARVTQTPRHKVTEMGQEVTMRCQPILGHNTVFWYRQTMMQGLELLAYFRNRAPLDDSGMPKDRFSAEMPDATLATLKIQPSEPRDSAVYFCASGNTSWAQYFGPGTRLLVL.

This clonotype was recorded a few times. V gene TRBV5-1 combines with J gene TRBJ1-1; no clear D. V was trimmed by 0 bases and J by 1 base, leaving 13 bases between them. The CDR3 is made up of 16 amino acids. Per the germline V gene, CDR1 is SGHRS and CDR2 is YFSETQ. CDR3 nucleotide sequence: TGCGCCAGCAGCTTGGAGTATCGGGCCAGGAACACTGAAGCTTTCTTT. It encodes CASSLEYRARNTEAFF. Combining the CDR3 with reference TRBV5-1 and TRBJ1-1 gives the whole variable domain KAGVTQTPRYLIKTRGQQVTLSCSPISGHRSVSWYQQTPGQGLQFLFEYFSETQRNKGNFPGRFSGRQFSNSRSEMNVSTLELGDSALYLCASSLEYRARNTEAFFGQGTRLTVV.

The chain employs TRBV6-2 or TRBV6-3 and TRBJ2-7; 7 bases are a match to TRBD1. Germline V gene sequence: CDR1 MNHEY, CDR2 SVGEGT. CDR3 size: 14 residues. Losses at the gene ends were 2 bases for V and 2 bases for J; bases not matched to a gene: 3. The CDR3 loop reads CASSYPGTAYEQYF. CDR3 DNA: TGTGCCAGCAGTTACCCTGGGACAGCCTACGAGCAGTACTTC.

This clonotype was detected a few times. CDR3 in amino acids: CASSPSGEPSRELFF. CDR3 nucleotide sequence: TGTGCCAGCAGCCCTAGCGGAGAGCCATCCCGGGAGCTGTTTTTT. The genes are TRBV6-2 or TRBV6-3 and TRBJ2-2; the match to TRBD2 covers 7 bases. The germline V gene encodes CDR1 MNHEY and CDR2 SVGEGT. The CDR3 sequence is 15 residues long. V dropped 6 bases and J dropped 9; count of bases not matched to a gene: 13.

This chain links TRBV5-1 with TRBJ2-7, with TRBD1 as a possible D gene (6 bases). The germline V gene has CDR1 SGHRS and CDR2 YFSETQ. V lost 3 bases to trimming and J lost 6 bases, with 13 bases between them. This CDR3 spans 13 amino acids. CDR3 amino acids: CASSYSQGSEQYF. CDR3 DNA: TGCGCCAGCAGCTACAGTCAGGGGAGCGAGCAGTACTTC. The full variable domain, completed using reference TRBV5-1 and TRBJ2-7, is KAGVTQTPRYLIKTRGQQVTLSCSPISGHRSVSWYQQTPGQGLQFLFEYFSETQRNKGNFPGRFSGRQFSNSRSEMNVSTLELGDSALYLCASSYSQGSEQYFGPGTRLTVT.

V gene TRBV29-1 combines with J gene TRBJ2-7, with TRBD1 as a possible D gene (6 bases). The V end was cut by 7 bases, the J end by 3 bases, with 19 bases between. The V gene's germline CDR1 is SQVTM and CDR2 ANQGSEA. This CDR3 comprises 14 residues. The CDR3 nucleotides are TGCAGCGCACTAGGTCCGGGACAAAACTACGAGCAGTACTTC. Residues: CSALGPGQNYEQYF.

The gene calls are TRBV18 and TRBJ2-2; D is ambiguous. Germline V gene sequence: CDR1 KGHSH, CDR2 LQKENI. CDR3 size: 13 residues. V was pared by 4 bases and J by 5 bases, with 8 bases between. The CDR3 reads CASSQDATGELFF. For the CDR3, the DNA is TGTGCCAGCTCACAAGATGCGACCGGGGAGCTGTTTTTT.

The rearrangement uses TRBV27 and TRBJ2-7, with D perhaps matching TRBD1 (6 bases). CDR1 and CDR2 from the germline V gene are MNHEY and SMNVEV (reference sequence). The CDR3 totals 15 residues. Trimming removed 3 bases at V and 3 bases at J, with 15 bases between. DNA for the CDR3: TGTGCCAGCAGTTTCGGGCCAGAGGGGGTCTACGAGCAGTACGTC. This encodes CASSFGPEGVYEQYV.

V gene TRBV12-3 or TRBV12-4 combines with J gene TRBJ2-2; D is possibly TRBD1 or TRBD2 (6 bases each). The CDR3 consists of 16 residues. The V gene lost 5 bases and the J gene lost 9 bases, with 22 bases spanning the gap. The DNA of the CDR3 is TGTGCCAGCAGTCAAAGCCCGGGGGCGGGTACCTGGGAGCTGTTTTTT. Protein sequence: CASSQSPGAGTWELFF.

The chain has TRBV7-3 and TRBJ2-3; 7 nucleotides align to TRBD1. J lost 1 base, V lost 1 base, and 2 bases had no gene match. The CDR3 consists of 15 residues. Germline V gene lookup returns CDR1 SGHTA and CDR2 FQGTGA. CDR3 region: CASSLIGGRTDTQYF. As DNA, the CDR3 is TGTGCCAGCAGCTTAATAGGGGGCCGCACAGATACGCAGTATTTT.

The chain carries TRBV12-3 or TRBV12-4 and TRBJ2-5; the D is unclear. The V and J ends lost 7 bases and 1 base respectively, with 7 bases between them. There are 12 residues in the CDR3. This chain's CDR3 is CASKAAQETQYF. The CDR3 region has the DNA TGTGCCAGCAAGGCGGCCCAAGAGACCCAGTACTTC.

This clonotype appeared many times. The chain uses TRBV7-9 and TRBJ2-5; 7 bases line up with TRBD2. The CDR3 is made up of 14 amino acids. Germline V gene lookup returns CDR1 SEHNR and CDR2 FQNEAQ (reference sequence). V was pared by 1 base and J by 1 base, with 0 bases of the junction left unmatched. In DNA form, the CDR3 reads TGTGCCAGCAGCTTAGGGGGGGGCCAAGAGACCCAGTACTTC. Protein sequence: CASSLGGGQETQYF.

This clonotype was seen many times. V usage is TRBV10-3 and J usage is TRBJ2-4, with 8 bases lining up with TRBD1. This CDR3 has 15 residues. After removal of 8 bases from V and 7 bases from J, the junction contained 13 bases not matched to a gene. CDR1 and CDR2 from the germline V gene are ENHRY and SYGVKD. CDR3 protein: CAIGPGTGRGNIQYF. CDR3 bases: TGTGCCATCGGCCCCGGGACAGGTCGGGGGAACATTCAGTACTTC.

The sample holds a few counts of this clonotype. The genes are TRBV14 and TRBJ2-3; the D gene is possibly TRBD2 (6 bases). This CDR3 has 16 amino acids. The germline V gene has CDR1 SGHDN and CDR2 FVKESK. Trimming shortened V by 4 bases and J by 0 bases, and 14 bases separated the two germline ends. The CDR3 spells CASSPRWRGSTDTQYF. The CDR3 DNA sequence: TGTGCCAGCAGCCCCCGGTGGCGGGGCAGCACAGATACGCAGTATTTT.

This clonotype was picked up a small number of times. V usage is TRBV27 and J usage is TRBJ2-7, with 8 bases fitting TRBD2. This CDR3 comprises 15 residues. Per the germline V gene, CDR1 is MNHEY and CDR2 is SMNVEV (reference sequence). J gave up 2 bases and V 10 bases, and 13 bases lay outside the gene matches. CDR3 residues: CATSKSGAGAYEQYF. The CDR3 DNA reads TGTGCCACCTCTAAGTCCGGAGCGGGGGCCTACGAGCAGTACTTC.

The table lists this clonotype with a few counts. CDR3 DNA: TGTGCCAGCTCACCACCTAACTACACCGGGGAGCTGTTTTTT. This translates into CASSPPNYTGELFF. This chain links TRBV18 with TRBJ2-2; no clear D. Germline values: CDR1 KGHSH, CDR2 LQKENI. The CDR3 length is 14 residues. V was shortened by 0 bases and J by 3 bases, with 5 bases between the two germline ends.

This clonotype was counted only a few times. V is TRBV27 and J is TRBJ2-7; 7 bases agree with TRBD1. CDR1 and CDR2 (germline): MNHEY, SMNVEV (reference sequence). V dropped 5 bases and J dropped 0; count of bases not matched to a gene: 10. This CDR3 has 16 amino acids. In DNA, the CDR3 is TGTGCCAGCAGTCAACGGACAGGCCGAGACTCCTACGAGCAGTACGTC. Its translation is CASSQRTGRDSYEQYV.

This clonotype has more than one count but fewer than ten. In nucleotides, the CDR3 is TGTGCCAGCAGTTCCCAGGCGGGAGCTTCCGAGCAGTACGTC. Amino acids: CASSSQAGASEQYV. The chain recombines TRBV12-3 or TRBV12-4 with TRBJ2-7; 7 bases line up with TRBD2. V shed 4 bases, J shed 6 bases, and the junction held 9 bases outside the gene matches. This CDR3 comprises 14 residues.

This clonotype turned up a few times. The chain is built from TRBV12-3 or TRBV12-4 and TRBJ1-4; D remains unclear. With 5 bases removed from V and 5 bases from J, the gap between germline ends came to 15 bases. The CDR3 contains 15 residues. The CDR3 sequence: CASSPRRLPNEKLFF. The CDR3 DNA sequence: TGTGCCAGCAGTCCCCGGAGGCTCCCAAATGAAAAACTGTTTTTT.

This sequence joins TRBV3-1 and TRBJ2-1, with D possibly being TRBD2 (7 bases). Germline CDR1 is LGHDT and CDR2 is YNNKEL (reference sequence). V dropped 0 bases and J dropped 7 bases, with 16 bases sitting between them. The CDR3 length is 16 residues. The CDR3 sequence is CASSQEDLGGLNEQFF. In DNA form, the CDR3 reads TGTGCCAGCAGCCAAGAGGACTTGGGGGGGCTTAATGAGCAGTTCTTC.

This clonotype was detected only a few times. J is TRBJ2-1 and V is TRBV6-2 or TRBV6-3; 8 bases fit TRBD1. The CDR3 runs to 14 residues. The germline gives CDR1 MNHEY, CDR2 SVGEGT. V shed 7 bases and J 7 bases; nucleotides not matched to a gene: 9. The CDR3 here is CASKPPTGVNEQFF. The CDR3 coding sequence is TGTGCCAGCAAACCTCCGACAGGGGTAAATGAGCAGTTCTTC.

This clonotype was picked up a small number of times. The rearrangement uses TRBV11-2 and TRBJ2-1, with a weak D call TRBD2 (6 bases). Germline CDR1 and CDR2: SGHAT and FQNNGV. The CDR3 is 14 amino acids. The V end lost 3 bases, the J end lost 12 bases, and 18 bases lay between the germline ends. CDR3 nucleotide sequence: TGTGCCAGCAGCTTCTCGGACTACCCGGGTGGGCAGTTCTTC. Residues: CASSFSDYPGGQFF.